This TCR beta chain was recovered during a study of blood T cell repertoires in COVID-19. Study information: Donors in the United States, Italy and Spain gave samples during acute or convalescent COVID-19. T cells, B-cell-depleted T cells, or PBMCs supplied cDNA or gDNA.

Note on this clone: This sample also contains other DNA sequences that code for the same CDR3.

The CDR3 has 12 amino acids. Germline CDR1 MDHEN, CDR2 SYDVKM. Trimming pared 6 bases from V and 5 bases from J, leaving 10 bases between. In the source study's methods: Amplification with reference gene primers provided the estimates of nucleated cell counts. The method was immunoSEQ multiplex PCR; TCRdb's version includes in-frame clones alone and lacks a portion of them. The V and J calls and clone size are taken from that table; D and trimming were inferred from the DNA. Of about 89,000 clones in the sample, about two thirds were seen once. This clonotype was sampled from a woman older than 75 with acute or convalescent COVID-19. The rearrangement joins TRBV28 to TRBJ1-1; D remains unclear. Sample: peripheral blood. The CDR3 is CASSLRGTEAFF. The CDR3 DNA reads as TGTGCCAGCAGCCTTCGAGGGACTGAAGCTTTCTTT.